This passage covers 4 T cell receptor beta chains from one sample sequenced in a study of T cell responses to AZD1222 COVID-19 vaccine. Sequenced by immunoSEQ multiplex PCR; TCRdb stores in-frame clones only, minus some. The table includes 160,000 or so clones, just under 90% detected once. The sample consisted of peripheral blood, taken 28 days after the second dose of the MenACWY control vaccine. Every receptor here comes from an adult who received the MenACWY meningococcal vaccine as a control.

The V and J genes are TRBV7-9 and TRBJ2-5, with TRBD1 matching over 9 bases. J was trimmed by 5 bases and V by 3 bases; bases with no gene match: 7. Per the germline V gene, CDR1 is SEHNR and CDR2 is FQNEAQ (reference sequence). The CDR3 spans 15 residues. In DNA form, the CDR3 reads TGTGCCAGCAGCTTTCTTGGACAGGGGTGGGAGACCCAGTACTTC. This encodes CASSFLGQGWETQYF.

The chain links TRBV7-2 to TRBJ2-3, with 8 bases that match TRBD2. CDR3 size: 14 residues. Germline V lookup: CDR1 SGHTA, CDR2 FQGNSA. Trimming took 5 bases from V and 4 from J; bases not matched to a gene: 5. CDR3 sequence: CASSLGLVADTQYF. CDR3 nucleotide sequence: TGTGCCAGCAGCCTGGGACTAGTAGCAGATACGCAGTATTTT.

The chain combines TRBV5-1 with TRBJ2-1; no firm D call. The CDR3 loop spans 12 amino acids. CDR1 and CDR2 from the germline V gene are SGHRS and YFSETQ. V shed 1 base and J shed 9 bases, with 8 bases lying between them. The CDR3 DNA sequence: TGCGCCAGCAGCTTGTCTGGGCTTGAGCAGTTCTTC. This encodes CASSLSGLEQFF.

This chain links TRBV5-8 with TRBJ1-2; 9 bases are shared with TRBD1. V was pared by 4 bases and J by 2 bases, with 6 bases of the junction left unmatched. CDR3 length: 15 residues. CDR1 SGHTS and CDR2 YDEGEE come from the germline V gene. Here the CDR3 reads CASSHGTGLNYGYTF. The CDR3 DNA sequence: TGTGCCAGCAGCCATGGGACAGGGTTGAACTATGGCTACACCTTC.